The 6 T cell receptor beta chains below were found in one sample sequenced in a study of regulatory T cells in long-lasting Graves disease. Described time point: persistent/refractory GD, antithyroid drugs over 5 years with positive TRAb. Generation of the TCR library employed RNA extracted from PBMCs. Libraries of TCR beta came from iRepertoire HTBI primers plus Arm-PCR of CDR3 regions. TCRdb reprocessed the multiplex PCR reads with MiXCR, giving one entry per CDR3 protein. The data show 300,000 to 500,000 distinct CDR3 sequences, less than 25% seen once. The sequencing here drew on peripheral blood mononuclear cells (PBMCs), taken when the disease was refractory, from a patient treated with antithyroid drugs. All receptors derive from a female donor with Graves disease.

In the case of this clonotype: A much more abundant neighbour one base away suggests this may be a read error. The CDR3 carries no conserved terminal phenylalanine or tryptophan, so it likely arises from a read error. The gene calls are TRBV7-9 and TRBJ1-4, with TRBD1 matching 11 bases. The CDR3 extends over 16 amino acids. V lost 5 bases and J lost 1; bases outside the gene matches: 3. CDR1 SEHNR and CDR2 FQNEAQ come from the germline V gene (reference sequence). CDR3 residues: CASSDGTGGTNEKLFY. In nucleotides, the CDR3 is TGTGCCAGCAGCGACGGGACAGGGGGAACTAATGAAAAACTGTTTTAT.

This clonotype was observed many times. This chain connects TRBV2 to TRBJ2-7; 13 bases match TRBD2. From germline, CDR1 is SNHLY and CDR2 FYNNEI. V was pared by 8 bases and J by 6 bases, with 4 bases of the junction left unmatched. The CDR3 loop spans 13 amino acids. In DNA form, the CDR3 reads TGTGCCAGCGGGACTAGCGGGATAGGCGAGCAGTACTTC. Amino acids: CASGTSGIGEQYF. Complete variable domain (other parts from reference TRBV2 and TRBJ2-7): EPEVTQTPSHQVTQMGQEVILRCVPISNHLYFYWYRQILGQKVEFLVSFYNNEISEKSEIFDDQFSVERPDGSNFTLKIRSTKLEDSAMYFCASGTSGIGEQYFGPGTRLTVT.

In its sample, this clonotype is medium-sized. CDR3 nucleotide sequence: TGTGCCAGCAGCTTAGGGGACCACGGGATTAATCAGCCCCAGCATTTT. Amino acid sequence: CASSLGDHGINQPQHF. This chain connects TRBV7-8 to TRBJ1-5, with a weak D call TRBD1 (5 bases). The CDR3 is 16 residues long. Germline assignment: CDR1 SGHVS and CDR2 FQNEAQ. Between the trimmed V and J ends, which lost 1 base and 4 bases, there was a span of 14 bases. The variable domain in full, with the rest retrieved from reference TRBV7-8 and TRBJ1-5, is GAGVSQSPRYKVAKRGQDVALRCDPISGHVSLFWYQQALGQGPEFLTYFQNEAQLDKSGLPSDRFFAERPEGSVSTLKIQRTQQEDSAVYLCASSLGDHGINQPQHFGDGTRLSIL.

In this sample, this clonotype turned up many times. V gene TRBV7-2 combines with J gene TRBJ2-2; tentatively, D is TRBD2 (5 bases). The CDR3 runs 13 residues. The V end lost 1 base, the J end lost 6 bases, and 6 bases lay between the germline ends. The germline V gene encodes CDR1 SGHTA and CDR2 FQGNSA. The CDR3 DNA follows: TGTGCCAGCAGCTTAGGGGGAGCCGGGGAGCTGTTTTTT. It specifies CASSLGGAGELFF. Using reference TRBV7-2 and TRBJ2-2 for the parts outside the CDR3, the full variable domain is GAGVSQSPSNKVTEKGKDVELRCDPISGHTALYWYRQSLGQGLEFLIYFQGNSAPDKSGLPSDRFSAERTGGSVSTLTIQRTQQEDSAVYLCASSLGGAGELFFGEGSRLTVL.

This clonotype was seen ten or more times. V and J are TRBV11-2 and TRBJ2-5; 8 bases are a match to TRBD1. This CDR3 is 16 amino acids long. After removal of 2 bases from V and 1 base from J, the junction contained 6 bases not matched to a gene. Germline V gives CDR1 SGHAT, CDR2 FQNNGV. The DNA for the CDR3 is TGTGCCAGCAGCTTACCCGACAGGGGATTCCAAGAGACCCAGTACTTC. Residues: CASSLPDRGFQETQYF.

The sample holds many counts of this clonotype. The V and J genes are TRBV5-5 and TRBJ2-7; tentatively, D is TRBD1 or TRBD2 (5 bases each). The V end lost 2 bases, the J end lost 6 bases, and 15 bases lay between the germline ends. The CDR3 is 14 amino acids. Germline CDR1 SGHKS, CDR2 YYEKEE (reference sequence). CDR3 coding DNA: TGTGCCAGCAGCTTAATTCTACTCGGGACCGAGCAGTACTTC. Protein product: CASSLILLGTEQYF.